This TCR beta chain was found in a study of spatial heterogeneity in lung cancer. V lost 5 bases to trimming and J lost 0 bases, with 19 bases between them. CDR3 length: 17 residues. CDR1 SGHTA and CDR2 FQGNSA come from the germline V gene. This clonotype was detected only a few times. Regarding time point: sample taken at primary tumor resection. Unique molecular identifiers, one per molecule, were present on every TCR cDNA molecule. TCRdb analysed the 5' RACE reads with MiXCR anew, one entry per CDR3 protein. The data show 30,000 to 45,000 distinct CDR3 sequences, 6.5% to 9% seen once. The TCR was taken from a male donor with early-stage non-small cell lung cancer. V and J are TRBV7-2 and TRBJ1-2, with D perhaps TRBD1 (6 bases). The sequenced sample was PBMCs, obtained at surgery. CDR3 in amino acids: CASSPSGWDTTNYGYTF. The CDR3 nucleotides are TGTGCCAGCAGCCCCAGCGGTTGGGACACCACTAACTATGGCTACACCTTC.